The 22 T cell receptor beta chains given below trace back to one sample, sequenced in a study of Ad26.COV2.S vaccination and SARS-CoV-2 variants. This table comes from immunoSEQ multiplex PCR, and its TCRdb copy is limited to in-frame clones, with some not included. The table shows 400,000 to 450,000 clones, with 75% to 95% occurring only once. As for treatment: roughly 20 received Ad26.COV2.S at low or high dose, single or two shots; about five received placebo; per-sample allocation not given. The samples date from day 63 after the first vaccine or placebo injection. The sequencing here drew on peripheral blood, taken in a trial of Ad26.COV2.S vaccine versus placebo. These receptors all come from a person between 18 and 65 years old who received the Ad26.COV2.S COVID-19 vaccine or a placebo.

The CDR3 nucleotides read TGCGCCAGCAGCCACTTAGGACAGGCCGGAAACACCATATATTTT. It codes for CASSHLGQAGNTIYF. The gene calls are TRBV4-3 and TRBJ1-3, with TRBD1 identical over 7 bases. Unmatched junction bases numbered 6, after V lost 3 bases and J lost 4 bases. From germline, CDR1 is LGHNA and CDR2 YSLEER. The CDR3 totals 15 residues.

The rearrangement uses TRBV29-1 and TRBJ2-7; 10 bases match TRBD2. The CDR3 is 12 amino acids. Germline trimming cut 6 bases from V and 2 bases from J; bases unmatched to any gene: 1. Germline lookup yields CDR1 SQVTM and CDR2 ANQGSEA. CDR3 coding DNA: TGCAGCGTGACTAGCGGGCCCTACGAGCAGTACTTC. Translated: CSVTSGPYEQYF.

This rearrangement joins TRBV7-2 to TRBJ1-1, with no clear D. V was trimmed by 3 bases and J by 5 bases, leaving 16 bases between them. CDR1 is SGHTA, CDR2 FQGNSA, per germline. The CDR3 has 15 amino acids. The DNA for the CDR3 is TGTGCCAGCAGCTTTACCCCCCTCGGTGGGACTGAAGCTTTCTTT. As protein: CASSFTPLGGTEAFF.

CDR3 sequence reads: CASKKGQGFSSYEQYF. The DNA for the CDR3 is TGTGCCAGTAAAAAGGGACAGGGGTTTAGCTCCTACGAGCAGTACTTC. The V and J genes are TRBV19 and TRBJ2-7; 10 bases are a match to TRBD1. V shed 7 bases, J shed 0 bases, and the junction held 9 bases outside the gene matches. The germline V gene encodes CDR1 LNHDA and CDR2 SQIVND (reference sequence). This CDR3 comprises 16 residues.

This clone appeared once. This rearrangement joins TRBV4-2 to TRBJ2-7; either TRBD1 or TRBD2 may fit D (5 bases each). The CDR3 is 17 residues long. Germline loops: CDR1 LGHNA, CDR2 YNFKEQ. With 4 bases removed from V and 5 bases from J, the gap between germline ends came to 24 bases. The CDR3 DNA reads TGTGCCAGCAGCCCCCCCGGGTCGGCAGGGAGTCCCAACGAGCAGTACTTC. Encoded protein: CASSPPGSAGSPNEQYF.

The V and J genes are TRBV5-1 and TRBJ1-1, with D maybe TRBD1 (5 bases). CDR1 and CDR2 from the germline V gene are SGHRS and YFSETQ. V lost 1 base and J 5 bases, leaving 9 bases between the germline ends. The CDR3 length is 13 residues. This CDR3 is CASSLSRETEAFF. DNA for the CDR3: TGCGCCAGCAGCTTGAGCAGGGAGACTGAAGCTTTCTTT.

This clone turned up a few times. The rearrangement uses TRBV11-2 and TRBJ1-3; D is ambiguous. The CDR3 runs 14 residues. The germline V and J ends were trimmed by 4 bases and 0 bases, with 7 bases remaining between them. Germline CDR1 is SGHAT and CDR2 is FQNNGV. CDR3 amino acids: CASSSGLSGNTIYF. CDR3 nucleotides: TGTGCCAGCAGCTCGGGCCTCTCTGGAAACACCATATATTTT. The full variable domain, with the rest looked up from reference TRBV11-2 and TRBJ1-3, is EAGVAQSPRYKIIEKRQSVAFWCNPISGHATLYWYQQILGQGPKLLIQFQNNGVVDDSQLPKDRFSAERLKGVDSTLKIQPAKLEDSAVYLCASSSGLSGNTIYFGEGSWLTVV.

This clone has just one count. The chain links TRBV30 to TRBJ2-7, with TRBD1 identical over 8 bases. Germline V CDR1 and CDR2: GTSNPN, SVGIG (reference sequence). The CDR3 runs to 12 residues. The ends lost 8 bases at V and 1 base at J; junction bases unmatched: 4. CDR3 protein: CAGQGWSYEQYF. The CDR3, as DNA: TGTGCCGGACAGGGATGGTCCTACGAGCAGTACTTC.

This clone was seen just once. V usage is TRBV27 and J usage is TRBJ2-1; 9 bases agree with TRBD2. The V gene end was trimmed by 5 bases and the J gene end by 1 base; junction bases not matched to a gene: 6. Per the germline V gene, CDR1 is MNHEY and CDR2 is SMNVEV (reference sequence). The CDR3 has 16 amino acids. As DNA, the CDR3 is TGTGCCAGCAGTACTTGGACTAGCGCATCCTACAATGAGCAGTTCTTC. This codes for CASSTWTSASYNEQFF.

The V gene is TRBV10-3, the J gene TRBJ1-4; 7 bases match TRBD1. V lost 4 bases, J lost 4 bases, and 3 bases stayed unmatched. Germline CDR1 reads ENHRY; CDR2 reads SYGVKD. This CDR3 has 14 amino acids. CDR3 in DNA: TGTGCCATCAGTGGGGGGACAGATAATGAAAAACTGTTTTTT. Translating gives CAISGGTDNEKLFF.

The rearrangement joins TRBV18 to TRBJ2-3; TRBD2 might be the D (6 bases). CDR3 length: 16 amino acids. The ends were cut back, 0 bases at V and 5 bases at J, with 15 bases in the middle. The germline V gene encodes CDR1 KGHSH and CDR2 LQKENI. The CDR3 DNA reads as TGTGCCAGCTCACCACCGTTGTCGGGAGCCATAGATACGCAGTATTTT. Its translation is CASSPPLSGAIDTQYF.

This chain joins TRBV11-3 and TRBJ2-5; 10 bases are a match to TRBD1. The ends lost 4 bases at V and 5 bases at J; junction bases unmatched: 1. This CDR3 contains 13 residues. Germline V gives CDR1 SGHNT, CDR2 YENEEA. Written as DNA, the CDR3 is TGTGCCAGCAGCTCGGGACAGGGGGAGACCCAGTACTTC. Protein: CASSSGQGETQYF.

The chain joins TRBV19 to TRBJ1-5; 8 bases align to TRBD1. The V and J ends lost 10 bases and 6 bases, in that order; junction bases with no gene match: 17. The CDR3 has 16 residues. The V gene's germline CDR1 is LNHDA and CDR2 SQIVND (reference sequence). CDR3 amino acids: CATTSPLGQGSQPQHF. The CDR3 nucleotides are TGTGCCACCACGTCCCCATTAGGACAGGGCAGTCAGCCCCAGCATTTT. Filled out from reference TRBV19 and TRBJ1-5, the complete variable domain reads DGGITQSPKYLFRKEGQNVTLSCEQNLNHDAMYWYRQDPGQGLRLIYYSQIVNDFQKGDIAEGYSVSREKKESFPLTVTSAQKNPTAFYLCATTSPLGQGSQPQHFGDGTRLSIL.

This clone is a singleton in its sample. The CDR3 nucleotides read TGTGCCACCAGCAGAGGGGTTGGTATCACTGAAGCTTTCTTT. Translated: CATSRGVGITEAFF. The genes are TRBV15 and TRBJ1-1; D is unclear. Looked up from germline, CDR1 is LNHNV and CDR2 is YYDKDF (reference sequence). V was shortened by 1 base and J by 4 bases, with 10 bases between the two germline ends. This CDR3 has 14 amino acids.

The rearrangement uses TRBV19 and TRBJ2-1; D possibly uses TRBD1 or TRBD2 (5 bases each). The V gene's germline CDR1 is LNHDA and CDR2 SQIVND (reference sequence). There are 15 residues in the CDR3. Trimming left V 6 bases short and J 0 bases short, with 12 bases between. The DNA for the CDR3 is TGTGCCAGTAGCGGGGACGGGGACTCCTACAATGAGCAGTTCTTC. This encodes CASSGDGDSYNEQFF.

The rearrangement joins TRBV30 to TRBJ1-4, with 12 bases fitting TRBD1. Germline CDR1 reads GTSNPN; CDR2 reads SVGIG (reference sequence). The CDR3 length is 17 residues. J was trimmed by 4 bases and V by 7 bases; bases with no gene match: 13. DNA for the CDR3: TGTGCCTCGACCCCCGGGACAGGGGGCCTTTTTAATGAAAAACTGTTTTTT. It is translated as CASTPGTGGLFNEKLFF.

The chain combines TRBV29-1 with TRBJ1-1; a weak D match, TRBD1 (6 bases). The CDR3 is 13 amino acids. The germline gives CDR1 SQVTM, CDR2 ANQGSEA. The V and J ends lost 6 bases and 6 bases respectively, with 17 bases between them. This chain's CDR3 is CSVPVAGDAEAFF. Here the CDR3 DNA reads TGCAGCGTGCCCGTGGCAGGGGACGCTGAAGCTTTCTTT.

This clone was seen a single time. V gene TRBV6-5 combines with J gene TRBJ1-5; no clear D gene. Germline CDR1 is MNHEY and CDR2 is SVGAGI. The CDR3 covers 14 residues. The V end lost 2 bases, the J end lost 1 base, and 6 bases lay between the germline ends. CDR3 sequence (DNA): TGTGCCAGCAGTTACGGTGGAAGCAATCAGCCCCAGCATTTT. Translating it yields CASSYGGSNQPQHF.

This rearrangement joins TRBV27 to TRBJ2-7; a weak D match, TRBD2 (6 bases). Trimming pared 2 bases from V and 0 bases from J, leaving 11 bases between. The CDR3 consists of 15 residues. Germline lookup yields CDR1 MNHEY and CDR2 SMNVEV (reference sequence). CDR3 sequence reads: CASSLNGRSSYEQYF. For the CDR3, the DNA is TGTGCCAGCAGTTTAAACGGGAGAAGCTCCTACGAGCAGTACTTC.

DNA for the CDR3: TGTGCCAGCAGCTTGGACCTCATGTTTCTTGAGCAGTTCTTC. This encodes CASSLDLMFLEQFF. The chain couples TRBV5-4 to TRBJ2-1; D is unresolved. The CDR3 length is 14 residues. In germline, CDR1 is SGHNT, CDR2 YYREEE (reference sequence). Trimming stripped 0 bases from V and 9 bases from J, with 13 bases between.

The table lists this clone with a count of one. The chain joins TRBV3-1 (or the pseudogene TRBV3-2) to TRBJ1-1, with D unresolved. This CDR3 has 13 amino acids. Germline assignment: CDR1 LGHDT and CDR2 YNNKEL (reference sequence). With 2 bases removed from V and 10 bases from J, the gap between germline ends came to 14 bases. The CDR3: CASSQTDRRAAFF. The CDR3 region has the DNA TGTGCCAGCAGCCAAACGGACCGCCGAGCAGCTTTCTTT.

The gene calls are TRBV19 and TRBJ2-4; D possibly corresponds to TRBD1 (7 bases). The CDR3 is 13 amino acids. CDR1 and CDR2 from the germline V gene are LNHDA and SQIVND (reference sequence). The V and J ends lost 7 bases and 8 bases respectively, with 15 bases between them. CDR3 region: CASNRGRGDIQYF. The CDR3 DNA reads as TGTGCCAGTAATAGAGGCAGGGGGGACATTCAGTACTTC.